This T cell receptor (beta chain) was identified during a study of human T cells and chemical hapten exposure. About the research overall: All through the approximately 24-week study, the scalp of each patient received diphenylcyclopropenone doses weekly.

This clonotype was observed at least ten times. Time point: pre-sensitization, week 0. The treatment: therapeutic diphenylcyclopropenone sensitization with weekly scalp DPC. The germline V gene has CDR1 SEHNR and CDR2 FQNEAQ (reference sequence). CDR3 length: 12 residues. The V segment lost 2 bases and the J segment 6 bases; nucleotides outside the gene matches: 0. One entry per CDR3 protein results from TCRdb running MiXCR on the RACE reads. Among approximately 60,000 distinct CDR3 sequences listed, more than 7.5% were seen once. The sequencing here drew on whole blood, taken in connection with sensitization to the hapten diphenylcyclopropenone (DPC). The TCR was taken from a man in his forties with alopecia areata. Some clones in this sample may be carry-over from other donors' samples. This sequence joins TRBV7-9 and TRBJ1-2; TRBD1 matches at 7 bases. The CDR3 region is CASSLQGDGYTF. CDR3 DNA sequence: TGTGCCAGCAGCTTACAGGGGGATGGCTACACCTTC.